Listed below are T cell receptor beta chains from one sample, sequenced in a study of somatic mutations in cytotoxic T cells in rheumatoid arthritis. The method was immunoSEQ multiplex PCR; TCRdb's version includes in-frame clones alone and lacks a portion of them. There are 15,000 to 20,000 clones in the sample; 65% to 75% occur only once, and approximately 5% lies in the top ten. Sequencing was carried out using CD8+ T cells sorted from blood. The receptors shown here come from a man in his sixties in good health. Both conserved end residues are part of each CDR3. D genes are given only for firm matches. The size of a clone is reported for some rows only, either as once, few or many, or as a class for expanded clones.

v_call	clone_size	d_call	j_call	cdr3_aa	cdr3_nt
TRBV9	NA	NA	TRBJ2-3	CASSRVSRGSTDTQYF	TGTGCCAGCTCCCGAGTATCAAGGGGAAGCACAGATACGCAGTATTTT
TRBV27	NA	TRBD2	TRBJ2-1	CASSLPGGPQFF	TGTGCCAGCAGTTTACCGGGGGGTCCGCAGTTCTTC
TRBV6-5	NA	TRBD1	TRBJ2-7	CASSYNRGRGSYEQYF	TGTGCCAGCAGTTACAACAGGGGGCGCGGTTCCTACGAGCAGTACTTC
TRBV5-1	once	NA	TRBJ2-7	CASSAGSYEQYF	TGCGCCAGCAGCGCCGGGTCCTACGAGCAGTACTTC
TRBV7-2	few	TRBD2	TRBJ2-1	CASSLGPGLGFDEQFF	TGTGCCAGCAGCTTAGGTCCCGGACTAGGTTTCGATGAGCAGTTCTTC
TRBV6-5	NA	NA	TRBJ1-3	CASSYSSHSGNTIYF	TGTGCCAGCAGTTACTCCTCACACTCTGGAAACACCATATATTTT
TRBV29-1	NA	TRBD2	TRBJ2-1	CSARTSDYNEQFF	TGCAGCGCCAGGACTAGCGATTACAATGAGCAGTTCTTC
TRBV9	NA	NA	TRBJ1-5	CASSARHLSNQPQHF	TGTGCCAGCAGCGCCCGACATTTAAGCAATCAGCCCCAGCATTTT
TRBV5-1	NA	TRBD2	TRBJ2-3	CASRAGTSGGTDTQYF	TGCGCCAGCAGGGCCGGGACTAGCGGCGGCACAGATACGCAGTATTTT
TRBV7-9	NA	NA	TRBJ2-3	CASSHDWAGGVEIRDTQYF	TGTGCCAGCAGCCATGACTGGGCCGGGGGAGTTGAGATTAGGGATACGCAGTATTTT
TRBV6-1	NA	NA	TRBJ1-1	CASSEPGELITEAFF	TGTGCCAGCAGTGAACCTGGGGAGTTGATTACTGAAGCTTTCTTT
TRBV9	NA	TRBD2	TRBJ2-1	CASSLSGVIYNEQFF	TGTGCCAGCAGCCTTAGCGGGGTCATCTACAATGAGCAGTTCTTC
TRBV6-5	NA	TRBD2	TRBJ2-3	CASSQTSGGADTQYF	TGTGCCAGCAGCCAGACTAGCGGGGGGGCAGATACGCAGTATTTT
TRBV7-3	once	TRBD2	TRBJ2-3	CASSSAPPSGRATDTQYF	TGTGCCAGCAGCTCCGCCCCCCCTAGCGGGAGGGCCACAGATACGCAGTATTTT
TRBV6-1	NA	TRBD1	TRBJ1-2	CASSEREGTGLYRNYGYTF	TGTGCCAGCAGTGAAAGGGAAGGGACAGGGTTATACCGAAACTATGGCTACACCTTC
TRBV19	NA	TRBD2	TRBJ2-1	CASSPRTSGRLDEQFF	TGTGCCAGTAGTCCCCGGACTAGCGGGAGGCTTGATGAGCAGTTCTTC
TRBV9	few	TRBD1	TRBJ1-6	CASRRTGENSPLHF	TGTGCCAGCAGGAGGACAGGTGAAAATTCACCCCTCCACTTT
TRBV6-5	NA	TRBD2	TRBJ2-1	CASSYGAGGRNEQFF	TGTGCCAGCAGTTACGGAGCGGGGGGCCGCAATGAGCAGTTCTTC
TRBV7-9	NA	TRBD1	TRBJ2-1	CASSLQGAGGEQFF	TGTGCCAGCAGTCTACAGGGGGCTGGTGGTGAGCAGTTCTTC
TRBV6-1	NA	NA	TRBJ1-2	CASSWGGIIYGYTF	TGTGCCAGTAGCTGGGGGGGTATTATATATGGCTACACCTTC
TRBV7-9	NA	TRBD2	TRBJ2-1	CASSWTSGRATGNEQFF	TGTGCCAGCAGCTGGACTAGCGGGAGGGCCACGGGCAATGAGCAGTTCTTC
TRBV9	NA	TRBD1	TRBJ2-7	CASSPWDSTYEQYF	TGTGCCAGCAGCCCCTGGGACAGTACCTACGAGCAGTACTTC
TRBV4-3	NA	TRBD1	TRBJ2-3	CASSQGTGRTDTQYF	TGCGCCAGCAGCCAGGGGACAGGGCGTACAGATACGCAGTATTTT
TRBV5-1	NA	NA	TRBJ1-1	CASSQGYMNTEAFF	TGCGCCAGCAGCCAGGGGTACATGAACACTGAAGCTTTCTTT
TRBV2	NA	TRBD1	TRBJ1-5	CASSGTGSRFNQPQHF	TGTGCCAGCAGCGGGACAGGGAGTCGCTTCAATCAGCCCCAGCATTTT
TRBV19	NA	TRBD1	TRBJ2-7	CASSFGQGTEQYF	TGTGCCAGTAGTTTTGGACAGGGCACCGAGCAGTACTTC
TRBV27	NA	NA	TRBJ1-2	CASSPLPTGIYGYTF	TGTGCCAGCAGTCCACTCCCGACAGGAATCTATGGCTACACCTTC
TRBV19	NA	NA	TRBJ2-7	CASSIGQGSSYEQYF	TGTGCCAGTAGTATCGGGCAGGGTTCTTCCTACGAGCAGTACTTC
TRBV19	NA	NA	TRBJ1-5	CASSFRQYSNQPQHF	TGTGCCAGTAGTTTCAGACAGTATAGCAATCAGCCCCAGCATTTT
TRBV6-5	NA	NA	TRBJ2-7	CASSYSQGSYEQYF	TGTGCCAGCAGTTACTCGCAGGGGAGCTACGAGCAGTACTTC
TRBV29-1	NA	NA	TRBJ2-4	CSVEGQAAKNIQYF	TGCAGCGTTGAAGGTCAGGCAGCCAAAAACATTCAGTACTTC
TRBV4-1	NA	NA	TRBJ1-1	CASSQVPATGPFEAFF	TGCGCCAGCAGCCAAGTCCCCGCAACAGGCCCATTTGAAGCTTTCTTT
TRBV27	NA	NA	TRBJ2-3	CASSRFRGTDTQYF	TGTGCCAGCAGTCGGTTCAGGGGAACAGATACGCAGTATTTT
TRBV7-6	NA	TRBD1	TRBJ1-1	CASSLFGTDEAFF	TGTGCCAGCAGCTTATTCGGGACAGACGAAGCTTTCTTT
TRBV6-5	NA	TRBD1	TRBJ1-2	CASSSGTGNYGYTF	TGTGCCAGCAGTTCCGGGACAGGAAACTATGGCTACACCTTC
TRBV29-1	few	NA	TRBJ2-7	CSVRKFGLLEIREQYF	TGCAGCGTCCGAAAATTTGGACTACTGGAGATACGCGAGCAGTACTTC
TRBV25-1	NA	TRBD1	TRBJ2-2	CASSYRTGGPTGELFF	TGTGCCAGCAGTTACCGGACAGGAGGTCCAACCGGGGAGCTGTTTTTT
TRBV13	NA	TRBD2	TRBJ2-7	CASSLVVLAGGSSYEQYF	TGTGCCAGCAGCTTAGTCGTACTAGCGGGGGGATCCTCCTACGAGCAGTACTTC
TRBV6-5	few	NA	TRBJ2-7	CASSYSLDSSYEQYF	TGTGCCAGCAGTTACTCTTTGGACAGCTCCTACGAGCAGTACTTC
TRBV7-7	NA	TRBD2	TRBJ2-1	CASSPASGGNNEQFF	TGTGCCAGCAGCCCTGCTAGCGGGGGGAACAATGAGCAGTTCTTC
TRBV29-1	NA	TRBD2	TRBJ2-3	CSVEWTRPNTDTQYF	TGCAGCGTTGAATGGACTAGGCCCAACACAGATACGCAGTATTTT
TRBV5-1	NA	TRBD2	TRBJ2-1	CASSRRSSGGAWEQFF	TGCGCCAGCAGCAGGCGGAGTAGCGGGGGGGCCTGGGAGCAGTTCTTC
TRBV11-2	NA	NA	TRBJ1-4	CASSYIAETNEKLFF	TGTGCCAGCAGCTATATTGCGGAAACTAATGAAAAACTGTTTTTT
TRBV19	NA	TRBD2	TRBJ2-3	CASTRTSGRDRDTQYF	TGTGCCAGTACCCGGACTAGCGGGAGGGACCGTGATACGCAGTATTTT
TRBV4-3	NA	NA	TRBJ2-2	CASSPTRLSGELFF	TGCGCCAGCAGCCCAACGCGCCTGTCCGGGGAGCTGTTTTTT
TRBV27	few	NA	TRBJ2-7	CASSSTDSYEQYF	TGTGCCAGCAGTTCTACCGACTCCTACGAGCAGTACTTC
TRBV5-6	NA	TRBD1	TRBJ1-5	CASSSDRYSNQPQHF	TGTGCCAGCAGCTCGGACAGGTATAGCAATCAGCCCCAGCATTTT
TRBV4-1	few	NA	TRBJ2-7	CASSLRVQGIYEQYF	TGCGCCAGCAGCCTCCGCGTTCAGGGGATCTACGAGCAGTACTTC
TRBV7-6	NA	TRBD2	TRBJ2-7	CASSQGTSGSPIF	TGTGCCAGCAGCCAAGGGACTAGCGGGTCTCCAATCTTC
TRBV5-4	NA	NA	TRBJ2-5	CASLRGRGLQETQYF	TGTGCCAGCCTCAGGGGTAGGGGCCTCCAAGAGACCCAGTACTTC
TRBV13	NA	NA	TRBJ1-1	CASSYYRAPNREAFF	TGTGCCAGCAGTTATTACAGGGCCCCGAATCGAGAAGCTTTCTTT
TRBV29-1	NA	TRBD1	TRBJ2-7	CSVEDLQGDFSYEQYF	TGCAGCGTTGAAGATCTACAGGGGGATTTCTCCTACGAGCAGTACTTC
TRBV19	NA	TRBD2	TRBJ2-5	CASSMTSGGFETQYF	TGTGCCAGTAGTATGACTAGCGGGGGGTTTGAGACCCAGTACTTC
TRBV5-6	NA	TRBD2	TRBJ2-7	CASSQFEGGSSYEQYF	TGTGCCAGCAGCCAATTTGAGGGCGGGAGCTCCTACGAGCAGTACTTC
TRBV27	NA	TRBD1	TRBJ1-1	CASSLSTGFTEAFF	TGTGCCAGCAGTCTATCGACAGGGTTCACTGAAGCTTTCTTT
TRBV13	NA	TRBD2	TRBJ2-1	CASSLGLGLVDAEQFF	TGTGCCAGCAGCTTAGGCCTTGGACTAGTGGATGCTGAGCAGTTCTTC
TRBV14	NA	TRBD1	TRBJ2-7	CASSHPGQYEQYF	TGTGCCAGCAGCCACCCGGGACAGTACGAGCAGTACTTC